Detailed here is one TCR beta chain. Assay used: immunoSEQ multiplex PCR; TCRdb lists only in-frame clones, some missing. The data contain hundreds of thousands of clones, roughly four fifths of them singletons. The data were taken from a study of shared clonotypes between healthy human individuals. Germline-derived CDR1 and CDR2 are SGHNT and YENEEA. V shed 1 base and J shed 5 bases, with 8 bases lying between them. The CDR3 spans 13 residues. V gene TRBV11-3 combines with J gene TRBJ2-5; possible D gene TRBD2, 5 bases. Material: PBMCs. This receptor was obtained from a woman in her thirties or forties in good health. Some clones in this sample may be carry-over from other donors' samples. The CDR3 sequence: CASSLAAEETQYF. CDR3 DNA: TGTGCCAGCAGCTTAGCAGCGGAGGAGACCCAGTACTTC.